The clone carrying this TCR beta chain was recorded many times. TCRdb processed the reads anew with MiXCR; each CDR3 protein has one entry. The top ten hold less than 15% of the sample, which has 200,000 to 300,000 distinct CDR3 sequences, approximately 9% seen once. The source of the sample is a study of T cell repertoires in cytomegalovirus infection. Germline assignment: CDR1 SGHTA and CDR2 FQGNSA. The CDR3 loop spans 16 amino acids. V dropped 2 bases and J dropped 6 bases, with 18 bases sitting between them. The TCR was taken from a human donor in good health (CMV status not recorded). Some clones in this sample may be carry-over from other donors' samples. The J gene is TRBJ2-3, the V gene TRBV7-2; D not resolved. The sample comprised PBMCs. In DNA, the CDR3 is TGTGCCAGCAGCTTAAGGCCAGAGGTACTGTGGGATACGCAGTATTTT. Amino acid sequence: CASSLRPEVLWDTQYF.